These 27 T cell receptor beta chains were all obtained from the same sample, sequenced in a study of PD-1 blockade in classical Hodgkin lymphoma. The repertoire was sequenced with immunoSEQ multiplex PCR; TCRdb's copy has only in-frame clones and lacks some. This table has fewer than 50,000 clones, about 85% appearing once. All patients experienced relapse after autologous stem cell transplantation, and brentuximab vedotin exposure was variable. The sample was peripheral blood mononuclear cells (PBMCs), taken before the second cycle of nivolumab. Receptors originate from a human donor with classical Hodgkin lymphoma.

The CDR3 sequence is CATRTPGQGRNGYTF. CDR3 nucleotides: TGTGCCACCAGAACGCCGGGACAGGGGAGGAATGGCTACACCTTC. The chain has TRBV15 and TRBJ1-2; 10 bases map to TRBD1. Germline assignment: CDR1 LNHNV and CDR2 YYDKDF (reference sequence). The CDR3 covers 15 residues. The V segment lost 6 bases and the J segment 6 bases; nucleotides outside the gene matches: 10.

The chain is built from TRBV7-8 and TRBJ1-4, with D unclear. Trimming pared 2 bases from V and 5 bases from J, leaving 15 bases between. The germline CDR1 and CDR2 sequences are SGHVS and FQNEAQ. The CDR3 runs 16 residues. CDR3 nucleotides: TGTGCCAGCAGCTTAAATTTATTGACTGCGAATGAAAAACTGTTTTTT. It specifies CASSLNLLTANEKLFF.

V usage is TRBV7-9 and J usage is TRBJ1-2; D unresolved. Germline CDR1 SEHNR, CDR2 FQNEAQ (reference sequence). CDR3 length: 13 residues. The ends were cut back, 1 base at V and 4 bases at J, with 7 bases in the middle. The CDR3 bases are TGTGCCAGCAGCTTAGAGGTCACCTATGGCTACACCTTC. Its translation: CASSLEVTYGYTF.

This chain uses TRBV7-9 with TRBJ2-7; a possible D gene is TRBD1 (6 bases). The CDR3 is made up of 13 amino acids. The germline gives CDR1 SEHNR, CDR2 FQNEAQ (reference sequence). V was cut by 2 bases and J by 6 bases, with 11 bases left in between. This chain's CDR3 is CASSLLGAGEQYF. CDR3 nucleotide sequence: TGTGCCAGCAGCTTACTGGGGGCTGGCGAGCAGTACTTC.

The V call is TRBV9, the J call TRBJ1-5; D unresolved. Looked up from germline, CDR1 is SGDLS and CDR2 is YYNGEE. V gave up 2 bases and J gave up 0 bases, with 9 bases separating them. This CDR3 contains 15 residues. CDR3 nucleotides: TGTGCCAGCAGCGTGGACGCATATAGCAATCAGCCCCAGCATTTT. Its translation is CASSVDAYSNQPQHF. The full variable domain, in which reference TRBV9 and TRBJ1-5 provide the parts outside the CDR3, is DSGVTQTPKHLITATGQRVTLRCSPRSGDLSVYWYQQSLDQGLQFLIQYYNGEERAKGNILERFSAQQFPDLHSELNLSSLELGDSALYFCASSVDAYSNQPQHFGDGTRLSIL.

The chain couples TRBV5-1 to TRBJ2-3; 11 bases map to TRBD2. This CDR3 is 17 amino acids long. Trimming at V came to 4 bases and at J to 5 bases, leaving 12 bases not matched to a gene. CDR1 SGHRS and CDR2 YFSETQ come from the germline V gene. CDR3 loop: CASSASGRPQVGDTQYF. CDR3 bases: TGCGCCAGCAGCGCTAGCGGGAGGCCTCAGGTAGGAGATACGCAGTATTTT.

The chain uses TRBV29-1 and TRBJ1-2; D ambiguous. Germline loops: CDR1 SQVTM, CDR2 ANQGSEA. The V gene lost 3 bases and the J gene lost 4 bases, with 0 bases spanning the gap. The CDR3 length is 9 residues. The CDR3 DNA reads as TGCAGCGTTGACTATGGCTACACCTTC. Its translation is CSVDYGYTF.

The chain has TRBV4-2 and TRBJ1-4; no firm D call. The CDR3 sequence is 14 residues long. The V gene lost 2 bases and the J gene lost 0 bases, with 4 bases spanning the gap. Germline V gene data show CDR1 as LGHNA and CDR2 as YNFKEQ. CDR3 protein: CASSQMTTNEKLFF. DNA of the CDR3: TGTGCCAGCAGCCAAATGACAACTAATGAAAAACTGTTTTTT.

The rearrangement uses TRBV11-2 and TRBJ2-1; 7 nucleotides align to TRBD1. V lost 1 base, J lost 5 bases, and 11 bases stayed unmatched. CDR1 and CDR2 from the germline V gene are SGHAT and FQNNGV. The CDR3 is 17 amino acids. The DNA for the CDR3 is TGTGCCAGCAGCTTAGTAGGGGGCCCTCACCTAAACAATGAGCAGTTCTTC. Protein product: CASSLVGGPHLNNEQFF.

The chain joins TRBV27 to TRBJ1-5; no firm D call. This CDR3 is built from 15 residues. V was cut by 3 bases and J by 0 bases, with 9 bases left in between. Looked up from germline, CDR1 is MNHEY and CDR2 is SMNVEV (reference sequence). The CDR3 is CASSFSSSSNQPQHF. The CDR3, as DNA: TGTGCCAGCAGTTTCTCCAGTTCTAGCAATCAGCCCCAGCATTTT.

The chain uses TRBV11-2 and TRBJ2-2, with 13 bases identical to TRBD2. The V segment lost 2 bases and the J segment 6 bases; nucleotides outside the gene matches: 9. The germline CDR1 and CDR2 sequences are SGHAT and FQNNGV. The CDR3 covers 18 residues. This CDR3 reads CASSLPPPGLAGPGELFF. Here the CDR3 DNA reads TGTGCCAGCAGCTTACCCCCTCCGGGACTAGCGGGACCCGGGGAGCTGTTTTTT.

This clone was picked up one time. This CDR3 reads CASSLGRQQGGKEKLFF. The CDR3 nucleotides are TGTGCCAGCAGTTTAGGGCGGCAACAGGGGGGAAAGGAAAAACTGTTTTTT. The chain combines TRBV27 with TRBJ1-4; TRBD1 aligns across 8 bases. This CDR3 spans 17 amino acids. Losses at the gene ends were 2 bases for V and 8 bases for J; bases not matched to a gene: 13. The germline V gene encodes CDR1 MNHEY and CDR2 SMNVEV (reference sequence).

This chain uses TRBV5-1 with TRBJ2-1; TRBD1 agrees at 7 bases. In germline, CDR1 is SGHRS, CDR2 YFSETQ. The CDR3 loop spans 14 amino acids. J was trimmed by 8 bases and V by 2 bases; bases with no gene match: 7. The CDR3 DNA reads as TGCGCCAGCAGCTTCGACAGGGTAGAGGATGAGCAGTTCTTC. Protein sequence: CASSFDRVEDEQFF.

The CDR3 loop is CASSLRGGRPNEKLFF. Here the CDR3 DNA reads TGCGCCAGCAGCTTGCGGGGGGGCAGACCTAATGAAAAACTGTTTTTT. The rearrangement uses TRBV5-1 and TRBJ1-4; possibly TRBD1 for D (6 bases). Germline values: CDR1 SGHRS, CDR2 YFSETQ. The V and J ends lost 1 base and 3 bases respectively, with 13 bases between them. This CDR3 spans 16 amino acids.

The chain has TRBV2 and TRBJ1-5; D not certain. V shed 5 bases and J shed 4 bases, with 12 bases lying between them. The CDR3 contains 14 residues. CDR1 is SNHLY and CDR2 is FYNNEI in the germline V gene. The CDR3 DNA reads TGTGCCAGCAGTCCGGACGGGAAAAATCAGCCCCAGCATTTT. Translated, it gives CASSPDGKNQPQHF.

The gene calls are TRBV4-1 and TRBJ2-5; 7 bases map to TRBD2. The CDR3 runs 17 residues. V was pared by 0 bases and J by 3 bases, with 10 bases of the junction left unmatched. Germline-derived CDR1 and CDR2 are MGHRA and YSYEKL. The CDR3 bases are TGCGCCAGCAGCCAAGACACCTGGGCGGGAGAAGAAGAGACCCAGTACTTC. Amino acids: CASSQDTWAGEEETQYF.

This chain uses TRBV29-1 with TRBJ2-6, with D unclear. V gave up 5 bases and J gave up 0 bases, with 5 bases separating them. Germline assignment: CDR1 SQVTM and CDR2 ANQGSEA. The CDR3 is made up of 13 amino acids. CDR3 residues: CSVYSSGANVLTF. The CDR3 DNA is TGCAGCGTTTACAGCTCTGGGGCCAACGTCCTGACTTTC.

The CDR3 reads CASSYGPKAGQETQYF. In DNA, the CDR3 is TGTGCCAGCAGTTATGGCCCTAAAGCGGGGCAAGAGACCCAGTACTTC. The chain employs TRBV6-6 and TRBJ2-5; 7 bases agree with TRBD2. Trimming removed 3 bases from V and 2 bases from J; junction bases left unmatched: 9. The CDR3 runs to 16 residues. Germline V CDR1 and CDR2: MNHNY, SVGAGI (reference sequence).

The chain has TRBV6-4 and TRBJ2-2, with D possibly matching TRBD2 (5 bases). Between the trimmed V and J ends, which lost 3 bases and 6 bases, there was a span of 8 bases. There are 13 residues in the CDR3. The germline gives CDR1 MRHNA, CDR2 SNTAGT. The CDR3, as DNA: TGTGCCAGCAGTGAACTAGAGTCCGGGGAGCTGTTTTTT. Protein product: CASSELESGELFF.

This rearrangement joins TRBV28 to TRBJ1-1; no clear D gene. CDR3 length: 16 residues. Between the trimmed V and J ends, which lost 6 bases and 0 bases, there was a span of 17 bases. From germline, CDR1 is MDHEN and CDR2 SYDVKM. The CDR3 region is CASSIPSSYLNTEAFF. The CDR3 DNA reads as TGTGCCAGCAGCATCCCTTCATCTTACCTGAACACTGAAGCTTTCTTT.

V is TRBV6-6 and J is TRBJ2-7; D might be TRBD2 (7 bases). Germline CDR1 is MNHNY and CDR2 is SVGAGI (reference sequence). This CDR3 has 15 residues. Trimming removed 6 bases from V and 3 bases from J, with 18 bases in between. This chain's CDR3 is CASSRSTGTIYEQYF. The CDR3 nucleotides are TGTGCCAGCAGCCGCTCAACAGGGACTATCTACGAGCAGTACTTC.

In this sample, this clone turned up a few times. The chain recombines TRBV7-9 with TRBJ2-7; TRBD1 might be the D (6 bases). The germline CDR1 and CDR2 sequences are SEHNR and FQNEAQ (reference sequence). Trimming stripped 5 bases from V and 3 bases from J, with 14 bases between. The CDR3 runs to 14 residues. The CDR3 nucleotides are TGTGCCAGCAGCCCCTTGAGACAGGTCTACGAGCAGTACTTC. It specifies CASSPLRQVYEQYF.

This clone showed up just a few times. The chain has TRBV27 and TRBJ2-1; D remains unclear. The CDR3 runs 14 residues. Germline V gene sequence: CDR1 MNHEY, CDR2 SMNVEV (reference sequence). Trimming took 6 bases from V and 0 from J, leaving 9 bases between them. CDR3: CASSGGSSYNEQFF. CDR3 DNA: TGTGCCAGCAGCGGCGGAAGCTCCTACAATGAGCAGTTCTTC.

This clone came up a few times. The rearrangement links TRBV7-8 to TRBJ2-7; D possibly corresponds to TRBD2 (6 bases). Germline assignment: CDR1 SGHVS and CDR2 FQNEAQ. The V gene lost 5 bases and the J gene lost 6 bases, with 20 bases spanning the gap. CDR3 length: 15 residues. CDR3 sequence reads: CASSLFGGIGGEQYF. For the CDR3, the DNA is TGTGCCAGCAGCCTGTTTGGCGGGATTGGTGGCGAGCAGTACTTC.

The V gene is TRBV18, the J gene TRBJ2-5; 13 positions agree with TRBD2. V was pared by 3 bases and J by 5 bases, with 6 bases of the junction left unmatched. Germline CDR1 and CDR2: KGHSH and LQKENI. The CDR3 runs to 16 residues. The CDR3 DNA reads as TGTGCCAGCTCACCCACTAGCGGGAGGGCCTGGGAGACCCAGTACTTC. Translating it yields CASSPTSGRAWETQYF.

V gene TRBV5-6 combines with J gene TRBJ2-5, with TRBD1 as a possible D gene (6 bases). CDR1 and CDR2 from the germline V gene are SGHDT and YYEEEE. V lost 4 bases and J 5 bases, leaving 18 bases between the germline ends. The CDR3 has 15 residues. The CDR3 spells CASSGSTGFGETQYF. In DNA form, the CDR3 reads TGTGCCAGCAGCGGAAGCACAGGGTTTGGGGAGACCCAGTACTTC.

CDR3 bases: TGTGCCAGCATCCGACTAGCGGGAGTTCGAAACACCGGGGAGCTGTTTTTT. It encodes CASIRLAGVRNTGELFF. V usage is TRBV28 and J usage is TRBJ2-2, with 12 bases lining up with TRBD2. V lost 7 bases, J lost 2 bases, and 8 bases stayed unmatched. Germline V CDR1 and CDR2: MDHEN, SYDVKM. The CDR3 extends over 17 amino acids.